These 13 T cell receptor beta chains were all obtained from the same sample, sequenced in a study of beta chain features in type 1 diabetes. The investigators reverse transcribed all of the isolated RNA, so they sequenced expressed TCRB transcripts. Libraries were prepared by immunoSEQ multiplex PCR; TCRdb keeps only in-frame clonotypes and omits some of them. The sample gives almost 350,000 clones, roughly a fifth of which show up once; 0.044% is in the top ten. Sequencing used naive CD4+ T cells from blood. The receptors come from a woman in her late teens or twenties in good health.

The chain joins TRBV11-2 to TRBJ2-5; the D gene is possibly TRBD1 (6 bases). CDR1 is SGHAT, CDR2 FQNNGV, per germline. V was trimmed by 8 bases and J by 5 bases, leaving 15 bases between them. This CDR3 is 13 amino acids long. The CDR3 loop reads CASEFTRGETQYF. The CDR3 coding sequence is TGTGCCAGCGAATTTACGAGGGGGGAGACCCAGTACTTC.

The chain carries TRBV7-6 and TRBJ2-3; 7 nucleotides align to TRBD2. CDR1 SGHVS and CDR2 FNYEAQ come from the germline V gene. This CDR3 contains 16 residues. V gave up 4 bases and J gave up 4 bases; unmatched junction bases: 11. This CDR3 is CASSSEGAGIADTQYF. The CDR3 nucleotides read TGTGCCAGCAGCTCAGAGGGAGCGGGGATCGCAGATACGCAGTATTTT.

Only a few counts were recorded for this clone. The CDR3 DNA is TGTGCCAGCTCACCGCAGGACACCAATCAGCCCCAGCATTTT. Its protein is CASSPQDTNQPQHF. The genes are TRBV18 and TRBJ1-5; TRBD1 is a possible D gene (5 bases). CDR1 is KGHSH, CDR2 LQKENI, per germline. Trimming removed 3 bases at V and 3 bases at J, with 9 bases between. The CDR3 sequence is 14 residues long.

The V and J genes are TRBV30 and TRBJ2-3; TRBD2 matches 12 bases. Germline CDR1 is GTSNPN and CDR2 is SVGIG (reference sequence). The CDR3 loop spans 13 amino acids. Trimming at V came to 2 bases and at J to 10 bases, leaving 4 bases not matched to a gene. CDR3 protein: CAWSTSSGRAQYF. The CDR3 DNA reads TGTGCCTGGAGTACCTCTAGCGGGAGGGCGCAGTATTTT.

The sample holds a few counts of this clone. The CDR3 nucleotides read TGTGCCAGCAGCTTAGGACAGGGTTACTCCTACGAGCAGTACTTC. It yields the protein CASSLGQGYSYEQYF. The chain has TRBV7-9 and TRBJ2-7, with 7 bases that match TRBD1. The CDR3 sequence is 15 residues long. Germline CDR1 and CDR2: SEHNR and FQNEAQ (reference sequence). V shed 1 base and J 0 bases; nucleotides not matched to a gene: 3.

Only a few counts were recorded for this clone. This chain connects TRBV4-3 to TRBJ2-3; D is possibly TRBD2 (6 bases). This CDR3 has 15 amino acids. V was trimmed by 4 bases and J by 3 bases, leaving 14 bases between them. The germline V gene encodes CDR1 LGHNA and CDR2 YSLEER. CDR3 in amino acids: CASSLGLGETDTQYF. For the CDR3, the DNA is TGCGCCAGCAGCCTGGGACTGGGGGAGACAGATACGCAGTATTTT.

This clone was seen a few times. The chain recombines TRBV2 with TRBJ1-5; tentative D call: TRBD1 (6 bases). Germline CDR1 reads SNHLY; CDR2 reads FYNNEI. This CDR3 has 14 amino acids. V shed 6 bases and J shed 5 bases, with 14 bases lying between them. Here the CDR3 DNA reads TGTGCCAGCAGCCGCGACAGGACCTATCAGCCCCAGCATTTT. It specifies CASSRDRTYQPQHF.

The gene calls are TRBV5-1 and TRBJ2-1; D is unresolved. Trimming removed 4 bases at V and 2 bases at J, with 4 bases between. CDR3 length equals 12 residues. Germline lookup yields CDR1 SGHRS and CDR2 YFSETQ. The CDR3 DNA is TGCGCCAGCAGCCGGGCCTACAATGAGCAGTTCTTC. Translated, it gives CASSRAYNEQFF.

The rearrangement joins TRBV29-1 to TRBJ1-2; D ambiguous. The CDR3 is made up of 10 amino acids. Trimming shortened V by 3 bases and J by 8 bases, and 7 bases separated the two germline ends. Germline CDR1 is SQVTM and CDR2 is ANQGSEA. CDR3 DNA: TGCAGCGTTGACAGTCAGGGCTACACCTTC. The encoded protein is CSVDSQGYTF.

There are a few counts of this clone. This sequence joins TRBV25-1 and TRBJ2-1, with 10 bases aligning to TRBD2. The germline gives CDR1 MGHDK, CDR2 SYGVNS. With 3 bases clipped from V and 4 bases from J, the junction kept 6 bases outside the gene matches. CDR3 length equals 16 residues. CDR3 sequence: CASSDETSGSYNEQFF. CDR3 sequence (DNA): TGTGCCAGCAGTGACGAGACTAGCGGGTCTTACAATGAGCAGTTCTTC.

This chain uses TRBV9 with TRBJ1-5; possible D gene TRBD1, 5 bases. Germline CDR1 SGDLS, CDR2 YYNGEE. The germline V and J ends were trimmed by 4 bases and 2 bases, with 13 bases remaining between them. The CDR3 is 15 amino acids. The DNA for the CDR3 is TGTGCCAGCAGCCCCCGATCGGGGGGCAATCAGCCCCAGCATTTT. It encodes CASSPRSGGNQPQHF.

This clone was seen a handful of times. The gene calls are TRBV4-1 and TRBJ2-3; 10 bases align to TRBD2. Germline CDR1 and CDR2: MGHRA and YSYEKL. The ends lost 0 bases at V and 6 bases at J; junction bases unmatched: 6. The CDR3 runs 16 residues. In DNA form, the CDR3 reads TGCGCCAGCAGCCAAGATAGGAGCGGGGGGGCGGATACGCAGTATTTT. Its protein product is CASSQDRSGGADTQYF.

The CDR3 DNA is TGCAGCGTTCGACTAGCGGTCCCCTACAATGAGCAGTTCTTC. Translated, it gives CSVRLAVPYNEQFF. This chain uses TRBV29-1 with TRBJ2-1, with 9 bases aligning to TRBD2. Trimming removed 5 bases from V and 2 bases from J; junction bases left unmatched: 4. Germline values: CDR1 SQVTM, CDR2 ANQGSEA. This CDR3 is built from 14 residues.